These 28 T cell receptor beta chains were sequenced from one sample in a study of the immune and genomic landscape of osteosarcoma. Osteosarcoma specimens were post-treatment primary, local recurrence and metastasis tumors from poor-prognosis patients. The data were produced by immunoSEQ multiplex PCR, yet TCRdb's version contains in-frame clones alone and is incomplete. The table shows approximately 4,600 clones, with around two thirds occurring only once. The specimen sequenced was osteosarcoma tumor tissue from the femur. These receptors were collected from a human donor with osteosarcoma.

The rearrangement joins TRBV11-2 to TRBJ2-2, with D uncertain. The V gene lost 2 bases and the J gene lost 0 bases, with 4 bases spanning the gap. The CDR3 extends over 14 amino acids. Germline CDR1 SGHAT, CDR2 FQNNGV. The CDR3 spells CASSLSSNTGELFF. Written as DNA, the CDR3 is TGTGCCAGCAGCTTAAGCTCGAACACCGGGGAGCTGTTTTTT. The full variable domain, completed using reference TRBV11-2 and TRBJ2-2, is EAGVAQSPRYKIIEKRQSVAFWCNPISGHATLYWYQQILGQGPKLLIQFQNNGVVDDSQLPKDRFSAERLKGVDSTLKIQPAKLEDSAVYLCASSLSSNTGELFFGEGSRLTVL.

This sequence joins TRBV10-3 and TRBJ1-2; a weak D match, TRBD1 (6 bases). Trimming shortened V by 0 bases and J by 8 bases, and 16 bases separated the two germline ends. The CDR3 is made up of 15 amino acids. The germline V gene encodes CDR1 ENHRY and CDR2 SYGVKD. As DNA, the CDR3 is TGTGCCATCAGTGAGTCGATCGGACAGCCCGGGGGCTACACCTTC. It is translated as CAISESIGQPGGYTF.

The chain carries TRBV19 and TRBJ1-5; 7 bases agree with TRBD1. The length of the CDR3 is 16 residues. Per germline, CDR1 LNHDA and CDR2 SQIVND (reference sequence). V shed 3 bases, J shed 3 bases, and the junction held 8 bases outside the gene matches. The CDR3 region has the DNA TGTGCCAGTAGTATTTTATTGGGACAGATCAATCAGCCCCAGCATTTT. The encoded protein is CASSILLGQINQPQHF.

This clone has just one count. The chain carries TRBV27 and TRBJ2-1; no definite D call. Germline V CDR1 and CDR2: MNHEY, SMNVEV (reference sequence). This CDR3 comprises 15 residues. With 1 base removed from V and 2 bases from J, the gap between germline ends came to 9 bases. CDR3 nucleotides: TGTGCCAGCAGTTTATTGGTTGGCCCCTACAATGAGCAGTTCTTC. Translation: CASSLLVGPYNEQFF.

In its sample, this clone was seen a few times. The chain carries TRBV29-1 and TRBJ2-1; 9 bases align to TRBD1. The CDR3 has 13 residues. J gave up 9 bases and V 8 bases, and 11 bases lay outside the gene matches. The V gene's germline CDR1 is SQVTM and CDR2 ANQGSEA. In nucleotides, the CDR3 is TGCAGCTTTTGGGACAGGGAGTTTGGTGAGCAGTTCTTC. This translates into CSFWDREFGEQFF.

The chain couples TRBV29-1 to TRBJ2-3; D possibly corresponds to TRBD1 (5 bases). Germline CDR1 and CDR2: SQVTM and ANQGSEA. The CDR3 loop spans 14 amino acids. V dropped 6 bases and J dropped 4 bases, with 17 bases sitting between them. The CDR3 DNA follows: TGCAGCGTACCCGGACAAGCCCACGCAGATACGCAGTATTTT. It codes for CSVPGQAHADTQYF.

The V call is TRBV7-3, the J call TRBJ2-1, with TRBD2 matching over 11 bases. CDR3 length: 15 amino acids. The junction had 7 bases not matched to a gene; V was cut back by 3 bases and J by 9 bases. Germline lookup yields CDR1 SGHTA and CDR2 FQGTGA. CDR3 in amino acids: CASSFLAGGPVEQFF. The CDR3 nucleotides read TGTGCCAGCAGCTTTTTAGCGGGAGGGCCGGTTGAGCAGTTCTTC.

The gene calls are TRBV11-2 and TRBJ2-1; D gene uncertain. CDR3 length: 17 amino acids. Germline CDR1 and CDR2: SGHAT and FQNNGV. The V end lost 2 bases, the J end lost 0 bases, and 14 bases lay between the germline ends. The CDR3 nucleotides are TGTGCCAGCAGCTTAAGTTTGGGTTTTAGCTCCTACAATGAGCAGTTCTTC. Encoded protein: CASSLSLGFSSYNEQFF.

CDR3 nucleotides: TGTGCCCTCCGAGCAGCCACCTTCGAGCAGTACTTC. This codes for CALRAATFEQYF. The chain recombines TRBV30 with TRBJ2-5; D is unclear. The J call may not be correct, given that the DNA end is closer to TRBJ2-7. This CDR3 contains 12 residues. CDR1 and CDR2 (germline): GTSNPN, SVGIG (reference sequence).

The CDR3 DNA reads as TGTGCCAGCAGCCTCGAGGCGGGTCGGTCGGTCCTGACTTTC. Residues: CASSLEAGRSVLTF. The V and J genes are TRBV5-4 and TRBJ2-6, with D possibly matching TRBD2 (5 bases). With 4 bases removed from V and 13 bases from J, the gap between germline ends came to 18 bases. CDR3 length: 14 amino acids. CDR1 SGHNT and CDR2 YYREEE come from the germline V gene (reference sequence).

CDR3: CASSTRQGRGNNEQFF. The CDR3 DNA sequence: TGTGCCAGCAGCACGAGACAGGGCAGGGGGAACAATGAGCAGTTCTTC. This chain connects TRBV11-3 to TRBJ2-1; 7 nucleotides align to TRBD1. Germline CDR1 SGHNT, CDR2 YENEEA. After removal of 5 bases from V and 5 bases from J, the junction contained 12 bases not matched to a gene. CDR3 length: 16 residues. The complete variable domain, with remaining parts taken from reference TRBV11-3 and TRBJ2-1, reads EAGVVQSPRYKIIEKKQPVAFWCNPISGHNTLYWYLQNLGQGPELLIRYENEEAVDDSQLPKDRFSAERLKGVDSTLKIQPAELGDSAVYLCASSTRQGRGNNEQFFGPGTRLTVL.

The chain recombines TRBV30 with TRBJ1-2, with D perhaps matching TRBD1 (5 bases). The CDR3 consists of 12 residues. V lost 3 bases and J lost 7, with 12 bases in between. Germline V gives CDR1 GTSNPN, CDR2 SVGIG (reference sequence). CDR3 bases: TGTGCCTGGAGATTTGTGAGGGGTGGCTACACCTTC. Protein product: CAWRFVRGGYTF.

The rearrangement uses TRBV11-2 and TRBJ1-3; no clear D gene. CDR1 SGHAT and CDR2 FQNNGV come from the germline V gene. V lost 5 bases to trimming and J lost 9 bases, with 14 bases between them. This CDR3 has 13 residues. CDR3 sequence (DNA): TGTGCCAGCAGCCGCCAATCTTTCGGCACCATATATTTT. Its protein product is CASSRQSFGTIYF.

This clone was found a few times. The rearrangement uses TRBV29-1 and TRBJ2-3; unclear D gene. Per the germline V gene, CDR1 is SQVTM and CDR2 is ANQGSEA. This CDR3 has 13 residues. V lost 7 bases and J lost 1, with 12 bases in between. CDR3 DNA: TGCAGCGCAGAACCGGCCCGCACAGATACGCAGTATTTT. Protein product: CSAEPARTDTQYF.

The chain recombines TRBV4-2 with TRBJ1-4; 9 nucleotides match TRBD1. Germline trimming cut 3 bases from V and 0 bases from J; bases unmatched to any gene: 8. CDR1 is LGHNA and CDR2 is YNFKEQ in the germline V gene. The CDR3 contains 18 residues. CDR3 region: CASSQGQGLLATNEKLFF. The CDR3 DNA reads TGTGCCAGCAGCCAGGGACAGGGCCTACTTGCAACTAATGAAAAACTGTTTTTT.

The V gene is TRBV6-1, the J gene TRBJ1-2; D remains unclear. This CDR3 comprises 14 residues. The germline V gene encodes CDR1 MNHNS and CDR2 SASEGT. Trimming left V 6 bases short and J 4 bases short, with 15 bases between. CDR3 protein: CASSPTGPLYGYTF. In DNA form, the CDR3 reads TGTGCCAGCAGCCCCACCGGGCCTCTCTATGGCTACACCTTC.

The chain has TRBV19 and TRBJ1-6; perhaps TRBD1 as D (5 bases). V dropped 1 base and J dropped 9 bases, with 13 bases sitting between them. The CDR3 extends over 15 amino acids. Germline V gene sequence: CDR1 LNHDA, CDR2 SQIVND (reference sequence). CDR3 protein: CASSIASGRGSPLHF. CDR3 nucleotide sequence: TGTGCCAGTAGTATAGCCTCGGGGAGGGGTTCACCCCTCCACTTT.

V and J are TRBV15 and TRBJ1-2; 9 nucleotides line up with TRBD1. V was clipped by 1 base and J by 0 bases; unmatched bases: 3. The CDR3 has 16 amino acids. Germline V gene sequence: CDR1 LNHNV, CDR2 YYDKDF (reference sequence). In nucleotides, the CDR3 is TGTGCCACCAGCAGAGGGGGGACAGGGACTAACTATGGCTACACCTTC. Its protein product is CATSRGGTGTNYGYTF.

This chain uses TRBV23-1 with TRBJ2-1; no clear D. TRBV23-1 is an ORF, and what it does is uncertain. The V end was cut by 0 bases, the J end by 0 bases, with 15 bases between. The CDR3 totals 18 residues. The CDR3 loop is CASSQSGAKTLSYNEQFF. CDR3 DNA sequence: TGCGCCAGCAGTCAATCGGGCGCCAAGACCCTCTCCTACAATGAGCAGTTCTTC.

The CDR3 loop is CASSVRGQNIQYF. The CDR3 bases are TGTGCCAGCAGCGTCCGGGGTCAAAACATTCAGTACTTC. V usage is TRBV7-2 and J usage is TRBJ2-4, with D possibly being TRBD2 (5 bases). Germline values: CDR1 SGHTA, CDR2 FQGNSA. The CDR3 spans 13 residues. V lost 5 bases to trimming and J lost 5 bases, with 10 bases between them.

The CDR3 DNA is TGCGCCAGCAGCCTAGTTAGCGGGAGCTCCTACGAGCAGTACTTC. Residues: CASSLVSGSSYEQYF. The V gene is TRBV4-3, the J gene TRBJ2-7; TRBD2 agrees at 9 bases. The CDR3 totals 15 residues. Germline V gene data show CDR1 as LGHNA and CDR2 as YSLEER. Trimming at V came to 4 bases and at J to 0 bases, leaving 4 bases not matched to a gene.

This chain links TRBV2 with TRBJ1-6; 8 nucleotides line up with TRBD1. The CDR3 spans 16 residues. Trimming cost V 6 bases and J 2 bases; bases outside gene matches: 6. CDR1 is SNHLY, CDR2 FYNNEI, per germline. This CDR3 is CASRPPGGTYNSPLHF. For the CDR3, the DNA is TGTGCCAGCAGACCCCCAGGGGGCACCTATAATTCACCCCTCCACTTT.

V is TRBV19 and J is TRBJ1-2; D is unclear. With 1 base removed from V and 3 bases from J, the gap between germline ends came to 9 bases. Germline CDR1 reads LNHDA; CDR2 reads SQIVND (reference sequence). The CDR3 is 14 amino acids. CDR3 bases: TGTGCCAGTAGTATAGGAAACAGTTACTATGGCTACACCTTC. Residues: CASSIGNSYYGYTF.

The chain is built from TRBV7-8 and TRBJ1-5; D gene unclear. The CDR3 runs to 14 residues. The V end lost 0 bases, the J end lost 9 bases, and 12 bases lay between the germline ends. The germline V gene has CDR1 SGHVS and CDR2 FQNEAQ. The CDR3 here is CASSLATSVGPQHF. CDR3 DNA sequence: TGTGCCAGCAGCTTAGCGACCTCAGTAGGGCCCCAGCATTTT.

The chain uses TRBV2 and TRBJ2-5; D is possibly TRBD1 or TRBD2 (6 bases each). In germline, CDR1 is SNHLY, CDR2 FYNNEI. The CDR3 runs to 13 residues. The germline V and J ends were trimmed by 0 bases and 5 bases, with 7 bases remaining between them. CDR3 sequence: CASSEAGGETQYF. DNA for the CDR3: TGTGCCAGCAGTGAAGCCGGGGGCGAGACCCAGTACTTC.

This clone appeared once. This chain uses TRBV28 with TRBJ1-2, with a possible D match to TRBD1 (5 bases). CDR1 MDHEN and CDR2 SYDVKM come from the germline V gene. The CDR3 is 11 residues long. V was trimmed by 10 bases and J by 4 bases, leaving 10 bases between them. This chain's CDR3 is CATLGLYGYTF. The CDR3 nucleotides read TGTGCCACCCTGGGGCTCTATGGCTACACCTTC.

The J gene is TRBJ2-7, the V gene TRBV4-3; perhaps TRBD2 as D (5 bases). The CDR3 totals 17 residues. Germline-derived CDR1 and CDR2 are LGHNA and YSLEER. Trimming took 3 bases from V and 1 from J, leaving 19 bases between them. DNA of the CDR3: TGCGCCAGCAGCCAGGCAGCCGGGCCCGGGGTATCCTACGAGCAGTACTTC. It is translated as CASSQAAGPGVSYEQYF.

The chain couples TRBV5-1 to TRBJ2-3; D uncertain. Trimming took 0 bases from V and 2 from J, leaving 1 base between them. The CDR3 sequence is 12 residues long. Germline V gives CDR1 SGHRS, CDR2 YFSETQ. CDR3 sequence: CASSLATDTQYF. Written as DNA, the CDR3 is TGCGCCAGCAGCTTGGCCACAGATACGCAGTATTTT. The variable domain in full, completed from reference TRBV5-1 and TRBJ2-3, reads KAGVTQTPRYLIKTRGQQVTLSCSPISGHRSVSWYQQTPGQGLQFLFEYFSETQRNKGNFPGRFSGRQFSNSRSEMNVSTLELGDSALYLCASSLATDTQYFGPGTRLTVL.